The next 4 T cell receptor beta chains were all read from a single sample in a study of T cells in Graves' hyperthyroidism and ophthalmopathy. RNA transcripts were the template for amplifying TCR beta CDR3 regions. Initially, a first-round RT-PCR of the TCR CDR3 employed the HTBI primer set. TCRdb passed the multiplex PCR reads through MiXCR, listing each CDR3 protein once. This table has approximately 740,000 distinct CDR3 sequences, 11% to 15% appearing once. Sample: blood. The receptors originated from a woman younger than 35 with Graves' hyperthyroidism.

V usage is TRBV12-3 or TRBV12-4 and J usage is TRBJ1-5, with TRBD1 identical over 7 bases. V trimming: 6 bases; J trimming: 6 bases; junction bases outside the gene matches: 11. CDR3 length equals 15 residues. DNA for the CDR3: TGTGCCAGCAGCTTCGGGGACAGCTTGGGTCAGCCCCAGCATTTT. It yields the protein CASSFGDSLGQPQHF.

This sequence joins TRBV12-3 or TRBV12-4 and TRBJ2-7; D could derive from TRBD1 or TRBD2 (5 bases each). Trimming left V 8 bases short and J 0 bases short, with 11 bases between. CDR3 size: 13 residues. The CDR3 bases are TGTGCCAGCGCCGGGACGAGCTCCTACGAGCAGTACTTC. Protein sequence: CASAGTSSYEQYF.

This clonotype has ten or more counts. DNA for the CDR3: TGTGCCAGCAGTTACTCTCGGGGCACTGAAGCTTTCTTT. This sequence encodes CASSYSRGTEAFF. This chain uses TRBV6-6 with TRBJ1-1, with no clear D. The CDR3 totals 13 residues. Germline CDR1 reads MNHNY; CDR2 reads SVGAGI (reference sequence). V was clipped by 0 bases and J by 4 bases, with 6 bases between them.

This clonotype was counted ten times or more. The chain joins TRBV7-3 to TRBJ2-5, with D unresolved. The V end was cut by 5 bases, the J end by 5 bases, with 18 bases between. Germline V lookup: CDR1 SGHTA, CDR2 FQGTGA. The CDR3 has 15 residues. The CDR3 DNA reads TGTGCCAGCAGCCCTTCCAGCGCTCGACTGGAGACCCAGTACTTC. Translated: CASSPSSARLETQYF. The whole variable domain, filled in from reference TRBV7-3 and TRBJ2-5, reads GAGVSQTPSNKVTEKGKYVELRCDPISGHTALYWYRQSLGQGPEFLIYFQGTGAADDSGLPNDRFFAVRPEGSVSTLKIQRTERGDSAVYLCASSPSSARLETQYFGPGTRLLVL.